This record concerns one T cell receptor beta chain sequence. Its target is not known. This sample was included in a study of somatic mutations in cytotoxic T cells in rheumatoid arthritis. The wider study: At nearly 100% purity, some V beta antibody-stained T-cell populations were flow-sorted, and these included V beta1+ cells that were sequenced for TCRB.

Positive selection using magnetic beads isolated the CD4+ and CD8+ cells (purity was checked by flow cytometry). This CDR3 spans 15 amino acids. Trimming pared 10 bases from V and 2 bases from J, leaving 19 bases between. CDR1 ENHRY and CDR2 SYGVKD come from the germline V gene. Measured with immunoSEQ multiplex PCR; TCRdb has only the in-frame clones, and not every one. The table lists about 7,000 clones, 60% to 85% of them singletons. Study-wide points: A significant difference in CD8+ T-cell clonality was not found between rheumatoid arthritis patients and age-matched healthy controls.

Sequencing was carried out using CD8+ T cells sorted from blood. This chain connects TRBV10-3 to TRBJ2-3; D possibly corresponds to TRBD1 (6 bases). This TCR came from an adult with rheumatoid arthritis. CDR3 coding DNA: TGTGCCACCGCCGACAGGTCCACCACCACAGATACGCAGTATTTT. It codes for CATADRSTTTDTQYF.